A single sample gave rise to the 17 T cell receptor beta chains below, sequenced in a study of blood T cell repertoires in COVID-19. Repertoires were generated with immunoSEQ multiplex PCR, while TCRdb's copy carries only in-frame clones and drops some. The sample consists of about 48,000 clones, around 84% of them appearing once. The specimen sequenced was peripheral blood. These TCRs come from an elderly woman with COVID-19, enrolled during active disease.

The chain employs TRBV6-1 and TRBJ1-3, with D perhaps matching TRBD1 (5 bases). Deletions cut 0 bases from V and 8 bases from J, with 20 bases between. There are 17 residues in the CDR3. The germline CDR1 and CDR2 sequences are MNHNS and SASEGT. In DNA, the CDR3 is TGTGCCAGCAGTGAAGCCCATCCTAGGGCAGGGCGGCACACCATATATTTT. Amino acids: CASSEAHPRAGRHTIYF.

CDR3 amino acids: CASSPGARYEQYF. Written as DNA, the CDR3 is TGTGCCAGCTCACCGGGAGCACGCTACGAGCAGTACTTC. The rearrangement joins TRBV18 to TRBJ2-7; possibly TRBD2 for D (5 bases). CDR3 length: 13 residues. Germline V lookup: CDR1 KGHSH, CDR2 LQKENI. Trimming removed 3 bases at V and 3 bases at J, with 9 bases between.

The chain joins TRBV9 to TRBJ2-7, with 7 bases identical to TRBD1. The trim removed 4 bases at V and 1 base at J, leaving 5 bases unmatched. The CDR3 totals 14 residues. The germline CDR1 and CDR2 sequences are SGDLS and YYNGEE. The CDR3 spells CASSPWTGSYEQYF. The CDR3 coding sequence is TGTGCCAGCAGCCCCTGGACAGGTTCCTACGAGCAGTACTTC.

The rearrangement joins TRBV5-1 to TRBJ1-1, with D perhaps TRBD1 (6 bases). Deletions cut 2 bases from V and 7 bases from J, with 21 bases between. CDR1 is SGHRS, CDR2 YFSETQ, per germline. This CDR3 contains 16 residues. CDR3 nucleotide sequence: TGCGCCAGCAGCTTCGGTCAATCTGACAGGATTCTTGAAGCTTTCTTT. Its protein product is CASSFGQSDRILEAFF.

This chain connects TRBV6-5 to TRBJ1-6; D gene unclear. Trimming took off 0 bases at V and 1 base at J, with 7 bases between the two ends. Germline V CDR1 and CDR2: MNHEY, SVGAGI. The CDR3 sequence is 16 residues long. This chain's CDR3 is CASSYSGVSYNSPLHF. Here the CDR3 DNA reads TGTGCCAGCAGTTACTCCGGGGTTTCCTATAATTCACCCCTCCACTTT.

This clone was recorded once. The genes are TRBV3-1 (or the pseudogene TRBV3-2) and TRBJ2-1; D perhaps matches TRBD2 (6 bases). The ends were cut back, 6 bases at V and 8 bases at J, with 26 bases in the middle. CDR3 length: 17 amino acids. In germline, CDR1 is LGHDT, CDR2 YNNKEL (reference sequence). The CDR3 reads CASRRGGATGVQDEQFF. In DNA form, the CDR3 reads TGTGCCAGCAGACGAGGCGGGGCGACCGGTGTCCAGGATGAGCAGTTCTTC.

The chain couples TRBV11-2 to TRBJ1-1; D is ambiguous. Trimming took off 8 bases at V and 0 bases at J, with 10 bases between the two ends. The V gene's germline CDR1 is SGHAT and CDR2 FQNNGV. The CDR3 totals 13 residues. CDR3 in amino acids: CASHQYMNTEAFF. In DNA form, the CDR3 reads TGTGCCAGCCATCAGTACATGAACACTGAAGCTTTCTTT.

The V and J genes are TRBV7-6 and TRBJ1-6; D not certain. CDR3 length: 16 residues. The V end was cut by 2 bases, the J end by 0 bases, with 8 bases between. CDR1 is SGHVS and CDR2 is FNYEAQ in the germline V gene. CDR3 region: CASSLTRSSYNSPLHF. The DNA of the CDR3 is TGTGCCAGCAGCTTAACAAGGAGCTCCTATAATTCACCCCTCCACTTT. Drawing the rest from reference TRBV7-6 and TRBJ1-6, the complete variable domain is GAGVSQSPRYKVTKRGQDVALRCDPISGHVSLYWYRQALGQGPEFLTYFNYEAQQDKSGLPNDRFSAERPEGSISTLTIQRTEQRDSAMYRCASSLTRSSYNSPLHFGNGTRLTVT.

This clone was observed once. The V and J genes are TRBV11-1 and TRBJ2-7; D is unclear. Per the germline V gene, CDR1 is SGHAT and CDR2 is FQDESV (reference sequence). Trimming took off 3 bases at V and 3 bases at J, with 6 bases between the two ends. This CDR3 is 12 amino acids long. The CDR3 loop is CASSFRGYEQYF. The CDR3 nucleotides are TGTGCCAGCAGCTTTCGCGGCTACGAGCAGTACTTC. Complete variable domain (other parts from reference TRBV11-1 and TRBJ2-7): EAEVAQSPRYKITEKSQAVAFWCDPISGHATLYWYRQILGQGPELLVQFQDESVVDDSQLPKDRFSAERLKGVDSTLKIQPAELGDSAMYLCASSFRGYEQYFGPGTRLTVT.

This chain joins TRBV6-2 or TRBV6-3 and TRBJ2-5; 13 bases are a match to TRBD2. The CDR3 is 16 residues long. The junction had 3 bases not matched to a gene; V was cut back by 4 bases and J by 1 base. Germline CDR1 and CDR2: MNHEY and SVGEGT. As DNA, the CDR3 is TGTGCCAGCAGTTTCGGACTAGCGGGGGCCCAAGAGACCCAGTACTTC. It is translated as CASSFGLAGAQETQYF.

The chain employs TRBV29-1 and TRBJ1-5; D is perhaps TRBD1 (6 bases). CDR3 length: 14 residues. Germline loops: CDR1 SQVTM, CDR2 ANQGSEA. V shed 6 bases and J shed 1 base, with 13 bases lying between them. Here the CDR3 reads CSVGQWGSNQPQHF. For the CDR3, the DNA is TGCAGCGTAGGACAGTGGGGAAGCAATCAGCCCCAGCATTTT.

This chain connects TRBV2 to TRBJ2-7, with 8 bases lining up with TRBD1. Germline-derived CDR1 and CDR2 are SNHLY and FYNNEI. The CDR3 totals 13 residues. Trimming at V came to 4 bases and at J to 3 bases, leaving 2 bases not matched to a gene. CDR3 protein: CASSAGTGYEQYF. CDR3 coding DNA: TGTGCCAGCAGTGCTGGGACAGGCTACGAGCAGTACTTC.

The genes are TRBV7-2 and TRBJ2-1; D is possibly TRBD2 (6 bases). Between the trimmed V and J ends, which lost 4 bases and 6 bases, there was a span of 13 bases. The CDR3 consists of 14 residues. The germline CDR1 and CDR2 sequences are SGHTA and FQGNSA. The CDR3 loop is CASSSDYSGNEQFF. DNA of the CDR3: TGTGCCAGCAGCTCGGACTACTCGGGCAATGAGCAGTTCTTC.

The V call is TRBV7-9, the J call TRBJ1-6; no firm D call. The CDR3 spans 13 residues. From germline, CDR1 is SEHNR and CDR2 FQNEAQ (reference sequence). The ends were cut back, 0 bases at V and 14 bases at J, with 11 bases in the middle. The CDR3 protein is CASSLARVAALHF. CDR3 in DNA: TGTGCCAGCAGCTTAGCGAGGGTAGCAGCCCTCCACTTT.

The chain is built from TRBV10-3 and TRBJ1-2; D perhaps matches TRBD1 (5 bases). CDR3 length: 14 amino acids. V was trimmed by 3 bases and J by 5 bases, leaving 13 bases between them. Per germline, CDR1 ENHRY and CDR2 SYGVKD. The CDR3 protein is CAISESGGSYGYTF. The CDR3 DNA sequence: TGTGCCATCAGTGAAAGTGGGGGGAGTTATGGCTACACCTTC.

The rearrangement links TRBV6-6 to TRBJ2-5; 12 bases are shared with TRBD2. Trimming at V came to 5 bases and at J to 4 bases, leaving 2 bases not matched to a gene. The CDR3 extends over 14 amino acids. Germline V gives CDR1 MNHNY, CDR2 SVGAGI (reference sequence). The CDR3 DNA follows: TGTGCCAGCAGTAAGGGACTAGCGGGAGAGACCCAGTACTTC. It encodes CASSKGLAGETQYF.

The genes are TRBV28 and TRBJ1-5; tentative D call: TRBD1 (6 bases). Trimming took 5 bases from V and 4 from J, leaving 15 bases between them. The CDR3 has 15 residues. Germline-derived CDR1 and CDR2 are MDHEN and SYDVKM. The CDR3, as DNA: TGTGCCAGCAGTGGACGGACAGCACCTAATCAGCCCCAGCATTTT. Amino acid sequence: CASSGRTAPNQPQHF.